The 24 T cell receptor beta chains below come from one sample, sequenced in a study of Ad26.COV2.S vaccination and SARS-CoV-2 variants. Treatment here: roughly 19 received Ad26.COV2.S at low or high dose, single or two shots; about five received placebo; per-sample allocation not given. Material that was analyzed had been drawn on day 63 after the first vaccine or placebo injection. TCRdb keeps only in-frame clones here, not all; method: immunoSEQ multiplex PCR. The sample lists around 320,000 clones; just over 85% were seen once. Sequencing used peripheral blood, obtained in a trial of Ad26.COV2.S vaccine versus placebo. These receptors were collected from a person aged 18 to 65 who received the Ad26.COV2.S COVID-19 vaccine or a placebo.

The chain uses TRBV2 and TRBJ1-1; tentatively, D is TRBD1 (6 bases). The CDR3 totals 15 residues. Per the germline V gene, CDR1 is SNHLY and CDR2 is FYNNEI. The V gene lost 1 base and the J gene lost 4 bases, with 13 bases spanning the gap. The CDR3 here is CASSEDVGGGTEAFF. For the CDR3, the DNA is TGTGCCAGCAGTGAAGATGTAGGGGGTGGCACTGAAGCTTTCTTT.

The CDR3 protein is CASSSEIGNTIYF. The DNA for the CDR3 is TGCGCCAGCAGCTCGGAGATTGGAAACACCATATATTTT. The V gene is TRBV5-1, the J gene TRBJ1-3; D is unresolved. This CDR3 spans 13 amino acids. Germline V CDR1 and CDR2: SGHRS, YFSETQ. The V end lost 3 bases, the J end lost 3 bases, and 7 bases lay between the germline ends.

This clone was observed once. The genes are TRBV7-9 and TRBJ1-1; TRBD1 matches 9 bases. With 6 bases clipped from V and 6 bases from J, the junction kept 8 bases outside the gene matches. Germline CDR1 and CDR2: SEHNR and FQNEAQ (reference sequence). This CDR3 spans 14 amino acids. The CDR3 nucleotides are TGTGCCAGCAGGTTACAGACAGGGGGTGCTGAAGCTTTCTTT. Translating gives CASRLQTGGAEAFF. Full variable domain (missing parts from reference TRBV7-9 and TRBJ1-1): DTGVSQNPRHKITKRGQNVTFRCDPISEHNRLYWYRQTLGQGPEFLTYFQNEAQLEKSRLLSDRFSAERPKGSFSTLEIQRTEQGDSAMYLCASRLQTGGAEAFFGQGTRLTVV.

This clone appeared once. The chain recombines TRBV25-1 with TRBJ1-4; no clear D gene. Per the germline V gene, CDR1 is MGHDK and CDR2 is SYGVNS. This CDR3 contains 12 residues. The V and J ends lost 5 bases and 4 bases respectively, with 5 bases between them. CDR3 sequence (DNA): TGTGCCAGCAGTTTCTTTAATGAAAAACTGTTTTTT. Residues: CASSFFNEKLFF.

The CDR3 reads CASSFKRAPNTGELFF. The CDR3, as DNA: TGTGCCAGCAGCTTTAAGCGGGCCCCGAACACCGGGGAGCTGTTTTTT. The chain combines TRBV5-4 with TRBJ2-2, with D perhaps TRBD2 (6 bases). Germline lookup yields CDR1 SGHNT and CDR2 YYREEE (reference sequence). V shed 2 bases and J shed 0 bases, with 11 bases lying between them. This CDR3 contains 16 residues.

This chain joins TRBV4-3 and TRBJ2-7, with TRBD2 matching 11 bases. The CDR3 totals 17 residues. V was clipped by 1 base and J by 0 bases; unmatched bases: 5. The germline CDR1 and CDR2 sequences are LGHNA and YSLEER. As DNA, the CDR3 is TGCGCCAGCAGCCAAGGCCTACTAGCGGGGGACTCCTACGAGCAGTACTTC. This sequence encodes CASSQGLLAGDSYEQYF.

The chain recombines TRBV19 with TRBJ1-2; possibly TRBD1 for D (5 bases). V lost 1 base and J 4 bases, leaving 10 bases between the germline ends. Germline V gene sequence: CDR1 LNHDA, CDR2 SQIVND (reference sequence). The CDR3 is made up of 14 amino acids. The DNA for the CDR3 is TGTGCCAGTAGTATAGGGGCAGGGATCTATGGCTACACCTTC. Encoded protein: CASSIGAGIYGYTF. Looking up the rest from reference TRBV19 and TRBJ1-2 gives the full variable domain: DGGITQSPKYLFRKEGQNVTLSCEQNLNHDAMYWYRQDPGQGLRLIYYSQIVNDFQKGDIAEGYSVSREKKESFPLTVTSAQKNPTAFYLCASSIGAGIYGYTFGSGTRLTVV.

The CDR3 sequence is CASSAQGLNYGYTF. CDR3 nucleotide sequence: TGTGCCAGTAGTGCGCAGGGGCTGAACTATGGCTACACCTTC. The chain uses TRBV19 and TRBJ1-2, with a tentative D call TRBD1 (6 bases). The V end was cut by 5 bases, the J end by 2 bases, with 12 bases between. This CDR3 region has 14 residues. CDR1 is LNHDA and CDR2 is SQIVND in the germline V gene (reference sequence).

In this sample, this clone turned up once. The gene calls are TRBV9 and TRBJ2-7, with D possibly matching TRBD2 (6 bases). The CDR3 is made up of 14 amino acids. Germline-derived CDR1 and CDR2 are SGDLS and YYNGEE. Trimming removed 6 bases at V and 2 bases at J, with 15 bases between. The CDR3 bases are TGTGCCAGCAACCCAGTGGGGGGTCCCTACGAGCAGTACTTC. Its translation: CASNPVGGPYEQYF.

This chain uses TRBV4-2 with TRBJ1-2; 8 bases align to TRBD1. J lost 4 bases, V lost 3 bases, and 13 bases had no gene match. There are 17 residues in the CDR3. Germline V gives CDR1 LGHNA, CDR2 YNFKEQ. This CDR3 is CASSQPGAGGAIYGYTF. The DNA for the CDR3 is TGTGCCAGCAGCCAGCCAGGGGCAGGGGGCGCAATCTATGGCTACACCTTC.

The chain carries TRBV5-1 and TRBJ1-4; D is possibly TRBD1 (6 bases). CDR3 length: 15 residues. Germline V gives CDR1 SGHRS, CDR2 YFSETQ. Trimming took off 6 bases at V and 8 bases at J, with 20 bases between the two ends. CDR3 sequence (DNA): TGCGCCAGCACCTGGGGCCCGGGGGCGCGGGAAAAACTGTTTTTT. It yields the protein CASTWGPGAREKLFF. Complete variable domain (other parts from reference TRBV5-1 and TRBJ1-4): KAGVTQTPRYLIKTRGQQVTLSCSPISGHRSVSWYQQTPGQGLQFLFEYFSETQRNKGNFPGRFSGRQFSNSRSEMNVSTLELGDSALYLCASTWGPGAREKLFFGSGTQLSVL.

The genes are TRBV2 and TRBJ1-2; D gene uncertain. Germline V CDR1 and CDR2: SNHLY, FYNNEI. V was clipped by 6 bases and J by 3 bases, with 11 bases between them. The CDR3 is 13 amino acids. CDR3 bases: TGTGCCAGCAGGGACGGTCTCTACTATGGCTACACCTTC. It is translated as CASRDGLYYGYTF.

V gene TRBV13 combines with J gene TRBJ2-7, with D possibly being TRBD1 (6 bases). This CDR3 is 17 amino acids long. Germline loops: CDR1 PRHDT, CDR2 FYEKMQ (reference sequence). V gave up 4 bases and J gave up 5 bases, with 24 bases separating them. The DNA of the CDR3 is TGTGCCAGCAGCTCAGACCGGGCCTCCAACCCAGGGGACGAGCAGTACTTC. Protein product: CASSSDRASNPGDEQYF.

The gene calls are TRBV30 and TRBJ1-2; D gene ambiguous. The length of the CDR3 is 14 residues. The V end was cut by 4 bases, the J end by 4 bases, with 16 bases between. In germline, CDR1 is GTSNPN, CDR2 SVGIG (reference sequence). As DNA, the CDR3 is TGTGCCTGGAACCCCGGGCTCGGCGGCTATGGCTACACCTTC. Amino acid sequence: CAWNPGLGGYGYTF.

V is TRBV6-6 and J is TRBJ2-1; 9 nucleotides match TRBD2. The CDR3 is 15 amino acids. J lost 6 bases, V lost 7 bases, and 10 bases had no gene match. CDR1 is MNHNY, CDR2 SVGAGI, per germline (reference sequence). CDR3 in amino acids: CASNPGTSLRNEQFF. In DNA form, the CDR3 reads TGTGCCAGCAATCCGGGGACTAGCTTACGCAATGAGCAGTTCTTC.

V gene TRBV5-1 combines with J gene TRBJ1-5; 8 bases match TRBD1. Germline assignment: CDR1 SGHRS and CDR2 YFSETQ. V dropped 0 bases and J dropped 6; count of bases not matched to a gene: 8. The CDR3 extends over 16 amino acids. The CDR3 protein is CASSLAPGQEGQPQHF. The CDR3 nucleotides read TGCGCCAGCAGCTTGGCCCCGGGACAGGAGGGTCAGCCCCAGCATTTT. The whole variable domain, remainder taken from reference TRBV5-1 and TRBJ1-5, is KAGVTQTPRYLIKTRGQQVTLSCSPISGHRSVSWYQQTPGQGLQFLFEYFSETQRNKGNFPGRFSGRQFSNSRSEMNVSTLELGDSALYLCASSLAPGQEGQPQHFGDGTRLSIL.

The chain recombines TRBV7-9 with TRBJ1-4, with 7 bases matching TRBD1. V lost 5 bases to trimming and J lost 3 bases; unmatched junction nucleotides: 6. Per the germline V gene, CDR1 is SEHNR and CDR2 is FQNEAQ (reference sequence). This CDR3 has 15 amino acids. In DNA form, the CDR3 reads TGTGCCAGCAGCCACGACAGGGCGGCTAATGAAAAACTGTTTTTT. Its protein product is CASSHDRAANEKLFF.

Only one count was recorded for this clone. CDR3 in amino acids: CASSLGSGADTQYF. For the CDR3, the DNA is TGTGCCAGCAGCTTGGGGAGCGGCGCAGATACGCAGTATTTT. The chain has TRBV5-6 and TRBJ2-3; a weak D match, TRBD2 (5 bases). V was trimmed by 0 bases and J by 4 bases, leaving 9 bases between them. This CDR3 is 14 amino acids long. In germline, CDR1 is SGHDT, CDR2 YYEEEE.

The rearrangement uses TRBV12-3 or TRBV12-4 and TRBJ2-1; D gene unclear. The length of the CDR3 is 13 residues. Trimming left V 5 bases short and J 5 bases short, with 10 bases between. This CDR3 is CASSRPRDNEQFF. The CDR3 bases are TGTGCCAGCAGTCGACCCCGGGACAATGAGCAGTTCTTC.

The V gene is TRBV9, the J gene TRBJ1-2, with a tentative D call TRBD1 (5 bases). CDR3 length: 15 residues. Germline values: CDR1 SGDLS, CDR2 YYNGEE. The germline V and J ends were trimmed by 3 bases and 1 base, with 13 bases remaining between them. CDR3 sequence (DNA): TGTGCCAGCAGCGCCCAAGCAGGGAGTAACTATGGCTACACCTTC. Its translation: CASSAQAGSNYGYTF.

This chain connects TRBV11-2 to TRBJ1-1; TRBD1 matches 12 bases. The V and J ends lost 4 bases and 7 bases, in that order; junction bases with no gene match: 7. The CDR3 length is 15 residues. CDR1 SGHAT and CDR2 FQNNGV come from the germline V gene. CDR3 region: CASSWGQGARVEAFF. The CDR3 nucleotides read TGTGCCAGCAGCTGGGGACAGGGGGCGCGGGTTGAAGCTTTCTTT.

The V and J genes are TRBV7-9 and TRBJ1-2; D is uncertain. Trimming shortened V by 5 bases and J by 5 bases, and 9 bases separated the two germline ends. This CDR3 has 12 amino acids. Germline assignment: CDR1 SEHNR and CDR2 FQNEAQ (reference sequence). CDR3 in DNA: TGTGCCAGCAGCCGCGGGGAGTATGGCTACACCTTC. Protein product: CASSRGEYGYTF.

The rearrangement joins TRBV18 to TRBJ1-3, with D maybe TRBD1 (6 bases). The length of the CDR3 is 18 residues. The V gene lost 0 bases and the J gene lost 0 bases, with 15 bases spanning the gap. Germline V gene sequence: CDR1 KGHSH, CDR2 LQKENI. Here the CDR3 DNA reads TGTGCCAGCTCACCACCCTCCCTGACAGGCAGCTCTGGAAACACCATATATTTT. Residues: CASSPPSLTGSSGNTIYF. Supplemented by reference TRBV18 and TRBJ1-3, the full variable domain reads NAGVMQNPRHLVRRRGQEARLRCSPMKGHSHVYWYRQLPEEGLKFMVYLQKENIIDESGMPKERFSAEFPKEGPSILRIQQVVRGDSAAYFCASSPPSLTGSSGNTIYFGEGSWLTVV.

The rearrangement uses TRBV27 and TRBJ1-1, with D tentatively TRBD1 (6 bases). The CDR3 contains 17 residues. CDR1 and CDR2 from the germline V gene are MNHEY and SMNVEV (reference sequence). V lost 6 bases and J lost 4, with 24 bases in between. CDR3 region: CASRPDRGRRIGTEAFF. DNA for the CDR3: TGTGCCAGCAGGCCGGACAGAGGAAGGAGAATAGGCACTGAAGCTTTCTTT.